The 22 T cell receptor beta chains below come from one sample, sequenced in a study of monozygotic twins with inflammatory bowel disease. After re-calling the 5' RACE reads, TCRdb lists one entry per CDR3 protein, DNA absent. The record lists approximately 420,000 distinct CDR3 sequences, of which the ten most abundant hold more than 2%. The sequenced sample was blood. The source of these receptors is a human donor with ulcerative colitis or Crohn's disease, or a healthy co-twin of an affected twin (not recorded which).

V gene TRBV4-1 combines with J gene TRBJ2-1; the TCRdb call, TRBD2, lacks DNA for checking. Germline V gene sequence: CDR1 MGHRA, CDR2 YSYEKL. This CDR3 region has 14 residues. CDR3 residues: CASSLGTSDNEQFF.

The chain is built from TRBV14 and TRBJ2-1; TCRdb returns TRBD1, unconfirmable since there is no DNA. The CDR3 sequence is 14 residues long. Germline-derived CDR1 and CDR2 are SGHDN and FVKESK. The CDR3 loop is CASSPPDREDEQFF.

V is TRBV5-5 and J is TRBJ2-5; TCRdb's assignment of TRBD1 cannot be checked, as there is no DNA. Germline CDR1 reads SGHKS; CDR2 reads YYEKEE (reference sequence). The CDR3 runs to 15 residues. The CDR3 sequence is CASSLDRGFGETQYF.

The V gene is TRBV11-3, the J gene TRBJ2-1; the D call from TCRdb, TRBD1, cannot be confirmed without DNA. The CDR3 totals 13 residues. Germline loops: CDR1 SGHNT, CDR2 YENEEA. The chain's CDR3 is CASSLVRGHEQFF.

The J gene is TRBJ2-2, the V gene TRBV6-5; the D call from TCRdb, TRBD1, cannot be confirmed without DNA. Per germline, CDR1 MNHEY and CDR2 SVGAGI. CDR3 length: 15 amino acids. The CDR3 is CASRSRGGGTGELFF.

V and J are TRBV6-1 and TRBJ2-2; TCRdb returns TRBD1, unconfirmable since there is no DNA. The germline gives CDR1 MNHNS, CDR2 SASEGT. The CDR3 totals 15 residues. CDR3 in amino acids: CASSEASGGPGELFF.

This CDR3 reads CASSPVRGRQYF. The chain is built from TRBV2 and TRBJ2-7; without DNA, the TCRdb call of TRBD1 cannot be checked. The CDR3 extends over 12 amino acids. Per the germline V gene, CDR1 is SNHLY and CDR2 is FYNNEI.

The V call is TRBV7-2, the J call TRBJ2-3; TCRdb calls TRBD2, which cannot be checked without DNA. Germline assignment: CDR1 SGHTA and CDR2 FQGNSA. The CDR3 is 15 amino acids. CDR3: CASSLGVGQSDTQYF.

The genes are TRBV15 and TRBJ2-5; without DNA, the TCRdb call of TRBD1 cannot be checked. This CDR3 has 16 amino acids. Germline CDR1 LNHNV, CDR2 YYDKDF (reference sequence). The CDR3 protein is CATSRDHSGGRGTQYF.

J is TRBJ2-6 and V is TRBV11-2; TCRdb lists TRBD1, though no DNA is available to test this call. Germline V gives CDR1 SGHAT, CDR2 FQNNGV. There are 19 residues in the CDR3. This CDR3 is CASSERTGLFRSGANVLTF.

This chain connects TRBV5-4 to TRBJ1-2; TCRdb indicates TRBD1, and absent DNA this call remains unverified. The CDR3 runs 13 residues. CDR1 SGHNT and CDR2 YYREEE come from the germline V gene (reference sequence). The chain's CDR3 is CASSIQGFDGYTF.

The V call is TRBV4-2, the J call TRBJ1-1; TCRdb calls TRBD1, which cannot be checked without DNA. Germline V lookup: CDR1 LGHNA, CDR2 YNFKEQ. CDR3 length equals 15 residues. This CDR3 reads CASSPPGQLNTEAFF.

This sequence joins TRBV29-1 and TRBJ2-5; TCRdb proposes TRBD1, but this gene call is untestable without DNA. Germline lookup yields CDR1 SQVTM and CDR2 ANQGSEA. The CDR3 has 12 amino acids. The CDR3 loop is CSADRVGETQYF.

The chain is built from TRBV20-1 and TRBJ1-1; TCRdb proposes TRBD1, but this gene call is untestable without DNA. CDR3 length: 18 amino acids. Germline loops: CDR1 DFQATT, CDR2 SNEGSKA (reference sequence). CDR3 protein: CSARDYENRLRGNTEAFF.

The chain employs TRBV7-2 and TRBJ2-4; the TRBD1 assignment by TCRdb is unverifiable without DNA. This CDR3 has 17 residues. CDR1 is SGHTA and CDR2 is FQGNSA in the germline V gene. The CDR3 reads CASTLGVAGGAKNIQYF.

The CDR3 loop reads CSARDVQGNTEAFF. V usage is TRBV20-1 and J usage is TRBJ1-1; TCRdb calls TRBD1, which cannot be checked without DNA. CDR3 length: 14 amino acids. Per the germline V gene, CDR1 is DFQATT and CDR2 is SNEGSKA (reference sequence).

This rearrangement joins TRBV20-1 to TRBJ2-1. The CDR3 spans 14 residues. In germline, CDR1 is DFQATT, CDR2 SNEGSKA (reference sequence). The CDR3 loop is CSARDPFVLLQQFF.

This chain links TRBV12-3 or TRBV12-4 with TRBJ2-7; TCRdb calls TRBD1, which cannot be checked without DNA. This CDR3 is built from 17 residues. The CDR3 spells CASSWDPWVSGTYEQYF.

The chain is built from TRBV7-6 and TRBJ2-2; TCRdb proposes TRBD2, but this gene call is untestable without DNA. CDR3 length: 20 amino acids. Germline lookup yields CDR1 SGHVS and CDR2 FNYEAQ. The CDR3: CASSLGGPLAGGRNTGELFF.

CDR3 region: CASSLYRGRGEKLFF. The chain is built from TRBV5-1 and TRBJ1-4; there is no DNA to check the TCRdb D call of TRBD1. The CDR3 has 15 amino acids. Germline V gene data show CDR1 as SGHRS and CDR2 as YFSETQ.

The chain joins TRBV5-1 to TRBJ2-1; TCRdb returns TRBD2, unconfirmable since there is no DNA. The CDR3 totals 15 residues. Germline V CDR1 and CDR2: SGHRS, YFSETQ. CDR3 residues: CASSLAGRGVNEQFF.

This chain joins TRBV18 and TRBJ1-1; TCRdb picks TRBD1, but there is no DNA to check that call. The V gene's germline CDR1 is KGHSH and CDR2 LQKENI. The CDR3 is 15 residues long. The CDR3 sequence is CASSPRQGASAEAFF.